These 15 T cell receptor beta chains were sequenced from one sample in a study of PD-1 blockade in classical Hodgkin lymphoma. Some clones are missing from TCRdb's copy, which holds only in-frame ones; the method was immunoSEQ multiplex PCR. The sample shows around 26,000 clones, 65% to 90% of them seen only once. Noted time point: cycle 4 day 1 (C4D1), after more than five weeks of nivolumab. Every patient relapsed after autologous stem cell transplantation, and brentuximab vedotin exposure varied. Isolation of CD4+ T cells from thawed PBMCs was performed by magnetic negative selection. Sample: CD4+ T cells from blood, taken before the fourth cycle of nivolumab. These TCRs come from a human donor with classical Hodgkin lymphoma.

CDR3 sequence: CASSLGRHRVNEKLFF. In DNA form, the CDR3 reads TGTGCCAGCAGCTTAGGCCGGCACAGGGTGAATGAAAAACTGTTTTTT. The chain is built from TRBV13 and TRBJ1-4, with D maybe TRBD1 (6 bases). This CDR3 spans 16 amino acids. CDR1 is PRHDT, CDR2 FYEKMQ, per germline (reference sequence). Trimming shortened V by 0 bases and J by 5 bases, and 13 bases separated the two germline ends.

The chain carries TRBV7-3 and TRBJ2-7, with D perhaps matching TRBD2 (6 bases). V lost 5 bases and J 0 bases, leaving 17 bases between the germline ends. Germline CDR1 SGHTA, CDR2 FQGTGA. CDR3 length: 16 residues. The chain's CDR3 is CASSPSGAGNSYEQYF. The CDR3 nucleotides read TGTGCCAGCAGCCCCTCCGGGGCGGGAAACTCCTACGAGCAGTACTTC.

The V call is TRBV7-2, the J call TRBJ2-5, with D hard to call. CDR3 length: 15 residues. V was trimmed by 5 bases and J by 5 bases, leaving 18 bases between them. Germline V gene sequence: CDR1 SGHTA, CDR2 FQGNSA. In DNA form, the CDR3 reads TGTGCCAGCAGCCCACGGGTAGCCGTTACGGAGACCCAGTACTTC. The encoded protein is CASSPRVAVTETQYF.

Here the CDR3 reads CASSSTRGTQETQYF. DNA of the CDR3: TGTGCCAGCAGCTCAACGCGGGGGACCCAAGAGACCCAGTACTTC. The chain combines TRBV5-4 with TRBJ2-5; TRBD2 matches at 7 bases. Germline V lookup: CDR1 SGHNT, CDR2 YYREEE (reference sequence). The J segment lost 1 base and the V segment lost 3 bases, leaving 6 bases of the junction unmatched. The CDR3 extends over 15 amino acids.

J is TRBJ2-7 and V is TRBV6-6; unclear D gene. This CDR3 spans 12 amino acids. Trimming removed 2 bases from V and 6 bases from J, with 8 bases in between. The germline gives CDR1 MNHNY, CDR2 SVGAGI (reference sequence). Here the CDR3 reads CASSYHVGEQYF. The CDR3 DNA sequence: TGTGCCAGCAGTTACCATGTGGGCGAGCAGTACTTC.

The sample holds a few counts of this clone. The chain links TRBV11-2 to TRBJ1-1; D is unresolved. Trimming stripped 5 bases from V and 5 bases from J, with 12 bases between. The CDR3 spans 13 residues. CDR1 is SGHAT and CDR2 is FQNNGV in the germline V gene. The CDR3 DNA reads TGTGCCAGCAGCGTCGGGAGGGAGACTGAAGCTTTCTTT. Amino acid sequence: CASSVGRETEAFF.

This clone was detected once. V gene TRBV6-1 combines with J gene TRBJ1-1; D may be TRBD1 (6 bases). The length of the CDR3 is 14 residues. The germline V gene encodes CDR1 MNHNS and CDR2 SASEGT. V was clipped by 7 bases and J by 0 bases, with 12 bases between them. The chain's CDR3 is CASILQGMNTEAFF. The CDR3, as DNA: TGTGCCAGCATTCTCCAGGGGATGAACACTGAAGCTTTCTTT.

The V and J genes are TRBV7-2 and TRBJ1-2, with TRBD1 identical over 10 bases. The CDR3 sequence is 15 residues long. V lost 4 bases to trimming and J lost 8 bases; unmatched junction nucleotides: 10. In germline, CDR1 is SGHTA, CDR2 FQGNSA. DNA of the CDR3: TGTGCCAGCAGCTCCTCTGGACAGGGGGTTGGGGGCTACACCTTC. It translates to CASSSSGQGVGGYTF.

This rearrangement joins TRBV5-1 to TRBJ2-3; D not certain. From germline, CDR1 is SGHRS and CDR2 YFSETQ. The CDR3 is 12 amino acids. V gave up 4 bases and J gave up 6 bases, with 9 bases separating them. The CDR3 nucleotides read TGCGCCAGCAGCCCCGGATCGGATACGCAGTATTTT. Protein: CASSPGSDTQYF. Drawing the rest from reference TRBV5-1 and TRBJ2-3, the complete variable domain is KAGVTQTPRYLIKTRGQQVTLSCSPISGHRSVSWYQQTPGQGLQFLFEYFSETQRNKGNFPGRFSGRQFSNSRSEMNVSTLELGDSALYLCASSPGSDTQYFGPGTRLTVL.

This clone was detected only a few times. The rearrangement links TRBV5-8 to TRBJ2-1; D may be TRBD2 (6 bases). CDR3 length equals 13 residues. V was cut by 7 bases and J by 5 bases, with 13 bases left in between. Germline-derived CDR1 and CDR2 are SGHTS and YDEGEE. The CDR3 spells CASLLWGDNEQFF. The CDR3, as DNA: TGTGCCAGCTTACTCTGGGGGGACAATGAGCAGTTCTTC. Full variable domain (outside the CDR3, taken from reference TRBV5-8 and TRBJ2-1): EAGVTQSPTHLIKTRGQQATLRCSPISGHTSVYWYQQALGLGLQFLLWYDEGEERNRGNFPPRFSGRQFPNYSSELNVNALELEDSALYLCASLLWGDNEQFFGPGTRLTVL.

This chain connects TRBV6-5 to TRBJ2-7; weak D call: TRBD1 (6 bases). The V end was cut by 6 bases, the J end by 3 bases, with 15 bases between. The germline V gene encodes CDR1 MNHEY and CDR2 SVGAGI. This CDR3 region has 14 residues. The CDR3 nucleotides are TGTGCCAGCAGAGATACAGGGATCAACTACGAGCAGTACTTC. The encoded protein is CASRDTGINYEQYF.

The V gene is TRBV11-2, the J gene TRBJ1-5, with a possible D match to TRBD1 (6 bases). Germline values: CDR1 SGHAT, CDR2 FQNNGV. CDR3 size: 15 residues. V was clipped by 0 bases and J by 4 bases, with 10 bases between them. The CDR3 DNA reads as TGTGCCAGCAGCTTAGATCGGAGGGGGAATCAGCCCCAGCATTTT. Its translation is CASSLDRRGNQPQHF.

J is TRBJ1-3 and V is TRBV9, with D uncertain. The CDR3 consists of 16 residues. Between the trimmed V and J ends, which lost 1 base and 0 bases, there was a span of 11 bases. Germline V gives CDR1 SGDLS, CDR2 YYNGEE. In DNA, the CDR3 is TGTGCCAGCAGCGTAATGCAGCTGAGCTCTGGAAACACCATATATTTT. Its translation: CASSVMQLSSGNTIYF.

This clone has a single count. The chain joins TRBV19 to TRBJ2-2, with 12 bases fitting TRBD2. This CDR3 is built from 15 residues. With V trimmed by 5 bases and J by 6 bases, 4 bases remained unmatched. CDR1 LNHDA and CDR2 SQIVND come from the germline V gene (reference sequence). The CDR3 spells CASSPTSGGPGELFF. The CDR3 DNA reads as TGTGCCAGTAGTCCGACTAGCGGGGGTCCCGGGGAGCTGTTTTTT.

In this sample, this clone turned up once. The rearrangement links TRBV5-6 to TRBJ2-5; D gene unclear. V was clipped by 4 bases and J by 4 bases, with 5 bases between them. This CDR3 contains 11 residues. Germline loops: CDR1 SGHDT, CDR2 YYEEEE. The CDR3 coding sequence is TGTGCCAGCAGCGCCCGAGAGACCCAGTACTTC. The encoded protein is CASSARETQYF.